The rows below give T cell receptor beta chains drawn from one sample of a study of regulatory T cells in long-lasting Graves disease. Each CDR3 protein is one row after TCRdb ran MiXCR on the multiplex PCR reads. Of 350,000 to 450,000 distinct CDR3 sequences in the sample, around 20% were seen once. Sequenced here: peripheral blood mononuclear cells (PBMCs), sampled when the disease was refractory, from a patient treated with antithyroid drugs. The receptors here all came from a female donor with Graves disease. Both conserved end residues are part of each CDR3. Fields, in order: clone size, V gene, J gene, D gene, CDR3 DNA, CDR3 protein. A D gene is named only where the DNA matches it firmly. Expanded clones get a size class; other rows say once, few or many, or leave the size out.

clone size: many
V gene: TRBV2
J gene: TRBJ2-7
D gene: TRBD2
CDR3 DNA: TGTGCCAGAGGGACAAAAACCGGGACTAGCGGGTACGAGCAGTACTTC
CDR3 protein: CARGTKTGTSGYEQYF

clone size: -
V gene: TRBV6-1
J gene: TRBJ2-1
D gene: -
CDR3 DNA: TGTGCCAGCACGTCGCGGCCGTACAATGAGCAGTTCTTC
CDR3 protein: CASTSRPYNEQFF

clone size: -
V gene: TRBV2
J gene: TRBJ2-7
D gene: -
CDR3 DNA: TGTGCCAGCAGGCTGCAGGGGGGCGGAGGCGAGCAGTACTTC
CDR3 protein: CASRLQGGGGEQYF

clone size: many
V gene: TRBV11-2
J gene: TRBJ2-5
D gene: -
CDR3 DNA: TGTGCCAGCACCGCTCCAGGGACCGTGTCCCAGTACTTC
CDR3 protein: CASTAPGTVSQYF

clone size: many
V gene: TRBV7-9
J gene: TRBJ2-5
D gene: TRBD1
CDR3 DNA: TGTGCCAGCAGCTCCGGGACAGGGGACCAAGAGACCCAGTACTTC
CDR3 protein: CASSSGTGDQETQYF

clone size: many
V gene: TRBV28
J gene: TRBJ2-5
D gene: TRBD1
CDR3 DNA: TGTGCCAGCAGTTTCCGGACAGGGAGGAAGACCCAGTACTTC
CDR3 protein: CASSFRTGRKTQYF

clone size: few
V gene: TRBV28
J gene: TRBJ1-6
D gene: -
CDR3 DNA: TGTGCCAGCACCTCCCCCTATGAGGCCCTCCACTTT
CDR3 protein: CASTSPYEALHF

clone size: -
V gene: TRBV20-1
J gene: TRBJ2-2
D gene: -
CDR3 DNA: TGCAGTGCTAGAGTTAGGGGAGACACCGGGGAGCTGTTTTTT
CDR3 protein: CSARVRGDTGELFF

clone size: -
V gene: TRBV20-1
J gene: TRBJ2-3
D gene: TRBD2
CDR3 DNA: TGCAGTGCTCATGGCTGGCGGGAGAGCACAGATACGCAGTATTTT
CDR3 protein: CSAHGWRESTDTQYF

clone size: many
V gene: TRBV2
J gene: TRBJ2-5
D gene: TRBD2
CDR3 DNA: TGTGCCAGCAGTCCGGGACTAGCGGTGGAGACCCAGTACTTC
CDR3 protein: CASSPGLAVETQYF

clone size: few
V gene: TRBV10-3
J gene: TRBJ2-7
D gene: -
CDR3 DNA: TGTGCCATCAGGGACAACTCCTACGAGCAGTACTTC
CDR3 protein: CAIRDNSYEQYF

clone size: -
V gene: TRBV20-1
J gene: TRBJ1-6
D gene: TRBD1
CDR3 DNA: TGCAGTGCTAGAGCTCGGACAGGGGATAATTCACCCCTCCACTTT
CDR3 protein: CSARARTGDNSPLHF

clone size: few
V gene: TRBV28
J gene: TRBJ2-3
D gene: -
CDR3 DNA: TGTGCCAGCATCCCCCTGGTCGGAAAAGGCACAGATACGCAGTATTTT
CDR3 protein: CASIPLVGKGTDTQYF

clone size: -
V gene: TRBV19
J gene: TRBJ2-7
D gene: -
CDR3 DNA: TGTGCCAGTAGTGAGTCGGGCAATGCCTACGAGCAGTACTTC
CDR3 protein: CASSESGNAYEQYF

clone size: -
V gene: TRBV15
J gene: TRBJ2-3
D gene: TRBD1
CDR3 DNA: TGTGCCACCAGCTCGCGGACAGGGACAGATACGCAGTATTTT
CDR3 protein: CATSSRTGTDTQYF

clone size: many
V gene: TRBV11-3
J gene: TRBJ2-7
D gene: TRBD1
CDR3 DNA: TGTGCCAGCAGCCCAGGGGGTGCAGACTACTACGAGCAGTACTTC
CDR3 protein: CASSPGGADYYEQYF

clone size: many
V gene: TRBV11-3
J gene: TRBJ2-2
D gene: -
CDR3 DNA: TGTGCCAGCAGCTTAGATATGGGCTCGAACACCGGGGAGCTGTTTTTT
CDR3 protein: CASSLDMGSNTGELFF